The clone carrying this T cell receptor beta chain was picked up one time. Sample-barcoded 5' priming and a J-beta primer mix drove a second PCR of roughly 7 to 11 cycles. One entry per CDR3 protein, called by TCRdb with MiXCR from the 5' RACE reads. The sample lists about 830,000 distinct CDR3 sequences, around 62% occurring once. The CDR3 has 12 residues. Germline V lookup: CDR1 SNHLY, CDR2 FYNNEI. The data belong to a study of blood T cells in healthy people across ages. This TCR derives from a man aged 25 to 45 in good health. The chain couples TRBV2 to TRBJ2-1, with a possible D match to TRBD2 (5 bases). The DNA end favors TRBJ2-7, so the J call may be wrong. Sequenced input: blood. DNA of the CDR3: TGTGCCAGCAGGCTAGCAGCCTACGAGCAGTACTTC. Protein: CASRLAAYEQYF.